The 2 T cell receptor beta chains in this list originate from one sample, sequenced in a study of identifying expanded T cells in peripheral blood. The protocol was immunoSEQ multiplex PCR, while the TCRdb copy is restricted to in-frame clones and leaves out a portion. The table lists about 63,000 clones, around 83% of them singletons. The sequencing sample was made of blood. Source of these receptors: a person aged 18-70 years in good health.

The CDR3 region has the DNA TGCGCCAGCAGCTTTGGGACAGCGAACTATGGCTACACCTTC. Translated: CASSFGTANYGYTF. The V and J genes are TRBV5-1 and TRBJ1-2; 7 bases line up with TRBD1. This CDR3 region has 14 residues. The V segment lost 2 bases and the J segment 2 bases; nucleotides outside the gene matches: 3. The germline CDR1 and CDR2 sequences are SGHRS and YFSETQ.

The rearrangement links TRBV6-6 to TRBJ2-5, with 7 nucleotides matching TRBD2. V was pared by 9 bases and J by 2 bases, with 9 bases of the junction left unmatched. The CDR3 has 14 residues. Germline V lookup: CDR1 MNHNY, CDR2 SVGAGI (reference sequence). The CDR3 coding sequence is TGTGCCAGTCAGGGAAGGCGGGAGCAAGAGACCCAGTACTTC. This gives the protein CASQGRREQETQYF.